The 16 T cell receptor beta chains presented below share a single source sample, sequenced in a study of CXCR3-negative and CXCR3-positive naive CD8 T cells. The method, 5' RACE with UMI labels, was used to prepare the TRB cDNA libraries. With the 5' RACE reads reprocessed, TCRdb shows one record per CDR3 protein and no DNA. The listing records fewer than 90,000 distinct CDR3 sequences. The sequenced sample consisted of naive CXCR3- CD8+ T cells from blood. Subset meaning: CD45RO-CCR7+CD27+CD95- naive CD8+ T cells lacking CXCR3 (TNR3-). These receptors were collected from a human donor in good health. Some clones in this sample may be carry-over from other donors' samples.

The CDR3 loop is CSVELDIYNEQFF. The chain uses TRBV29-1 and TRBJ2-1. The CDR3 length is 13 residues. Germline V gene lookup returns CDR1 SQVTM and CDR2 ANQGSEA.

This chain connects TRBV18 to TRBJ2-5; the TCRdb D gene call, TRBD1, has no DNA to confirm it. CDR1 is KGHSH and CDR2 is LQKENI in the germline V gene. The CDR3 consists of 16 residues. The CDR3 here is CASSPETGRDQETQYF. The whole variable domain, filled in from reference TRBV18 and TRBJ2-5, reads NAGVMQNPRHLVRRRGQEARLRCSPMKGHSHVYWYRQLPEEGLKFMVYLQKENIIDESGMPKERFSAEFPKEGPSILRIQQVVRGDSAAYFCASSPETGRDQETQYFGPGTRLLVL.

The genes are TRBV20-1 and TRBJ1-1. CDR3 length: 14 residues. CDR1 and CDR2 (germline): DFQATT, SNEGSKA (reference sequence). CDR3 region: CSAAPEDGESGAFF.

The CDR3 sequence: CASRVAGPYEQYF. The genes are TRBV6-5 and TRBJ2-7. CDR1 is MNHEY, CDR2 SVGAGI, per germline. CDR3 length equals 13 residues.

This rearrangement joins TRBV29-1 to TRBJ2-1; TCRdb proposes TRBD2, but this gene call is untestable without DNA. This CDR3 contains 14 residues. Germline V gene data show CDR1 as SQVTM and CDR2 as ANQGSEA. The CDR3: CSVVTSGSANEQFF.

The rearrangement joins TRBV5-5 to TRBJ2-7. The CDR3 spans 14 residues. Germline CDR1 is SGHKS and CDR2 is YYEKEE (reference sequence). This CDR3 is CASSFITEDYEQYF.

The J gene is TRBJ1-5, the V gene TRBV2; TCRdb's assignment of TRBD1 cannot be checked, as there is no DNA. Germline V gene data show CDR1 as SNHLY and CDR2 as FYNNEI. The CDR3 covers 13 residues. The chain's CDR3 is CASSDRGRQPQHF.

CDR3 loop: CSVSGDSWGYGYTF. The chain couples TRBV29-1 to TRBJ1-2; TCRdb's D call, TRBD1, is unchecked because there is no DNA. Germline CDR1 reads SQVTM; CDR2 reads ANQGSEA. The CDR3 loop spans 14 amino acids.

The V gene is TRBV7-9, the J gene TRBJ2-1; TCRdb indicates TRBD1, and absent DNA this call remains unverified. Germline CDR1 and CDR2: SEHNR and FQNEAQ (reference sequence). This CDR3 has 17 residues. CDR3 amino acids: CASSLPEQGLSYNEQFF.

The chain couples TRBV7-6 to TRBJ2-1; TCRdb's D gene call, TRBD2, goes unchecked for lack of DNA. The CDR3 is made up of 16 amino acids. Germline CDR1 reads SGHVS; CDR2 reads FNYEAQ. The CDR3 loop is CASSTGLAGEVNEQFF. Variable domain in full (rest from reference TRBV7-6 and TRBJ2-1): GAGVSQSPRYKVTKRGQDVALRCDPISGHVSLYWYRQALGQGPEFLTYFNYEAQQDKSGLPNDRFSAERPEGSISTLTIQRTEQRDSAMYRCASSTGLAGEVNEQFFGPGTRLTVL.

J is TRBJ2-7 and V is TRBV27; the D call of TRBD1 rests on TCRdb alone, since no DNA is present to check it. CDR3 length: 14 amino acids. Germline V gene data show CDR1 as MNHEY and CDR2 as SMNVEV (reference sequence). CDR3 region: CASSLLGEGYEQYF.

V gene TRBV7-6 combines with J gene TRBJ2-2; TCRdb reports TRBD2, a call that lacks DNA to check it against. The CDR3 spans 17 residues. The germline V gene has CDR1 SGHVS and CDR2 FNYEAQ. CDR3 in amino acids: CASSRSLAGSGTGELFF.

V is TRBV20-1 and J is TRBJ2-7; TCRdb selects TRBD1, and the lack of DNA leaves this call unchecked. The CDR3 totals 13 residues. The germline gives CDR1 DFQATT, CDR2 SNEGSKA (reference sequence). CDR3: CSADRIATYEQYF.

V gene TRBV3-1 combines with J gene TRBJ2-1; TCRdb lists TRBD1, though no DNA is available to test this call. The CDR3 spans 18 residues. Germline assignment: CDR1 LGHDT and CDR2 YNNKEL (reference sequence). This CDR3 is CASSHTPLRGDSYNEQFF.

CDR3 sequence reads: CSVDVSVYNEQFF. This chain joins TRBV29-1 and TRBJ2-1. Germline V gene data show CDR1 as SQVTM and CDR2 as ANQGSEA. This CDR3 comprises 13 residues.

The V gene is TRBV5-1, the J gene TRBJ2-1. The CDR3 contains 11 residues. Germline values: CDR1 SGHRS, CDR2 YFSETQ. CDR3 residues: CASSLWGEQFF.